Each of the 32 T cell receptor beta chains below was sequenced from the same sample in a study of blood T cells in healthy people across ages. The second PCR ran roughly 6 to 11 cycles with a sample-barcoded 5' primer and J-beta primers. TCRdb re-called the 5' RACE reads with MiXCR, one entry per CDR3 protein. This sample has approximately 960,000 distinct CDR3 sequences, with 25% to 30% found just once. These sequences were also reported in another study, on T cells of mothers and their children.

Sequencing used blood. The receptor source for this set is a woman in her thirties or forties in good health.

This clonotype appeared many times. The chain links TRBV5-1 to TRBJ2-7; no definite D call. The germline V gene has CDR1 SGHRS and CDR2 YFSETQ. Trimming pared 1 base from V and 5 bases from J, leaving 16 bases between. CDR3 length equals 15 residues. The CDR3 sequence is CASSLYRSRYNEQYF. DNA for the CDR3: TGCGCCAGCAGCTTGTACCGTTCCCGGTACAACGAGCAGTACTTC.

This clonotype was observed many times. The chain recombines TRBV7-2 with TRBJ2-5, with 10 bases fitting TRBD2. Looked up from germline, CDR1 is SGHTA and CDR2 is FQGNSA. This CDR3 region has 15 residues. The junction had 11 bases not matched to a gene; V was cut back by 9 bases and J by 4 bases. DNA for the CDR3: TGTGCCAGTAGGCGAGAGCGGGGGGGCGGAGAGACCCAGTACTTC. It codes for CASRRERGGGETQYF.

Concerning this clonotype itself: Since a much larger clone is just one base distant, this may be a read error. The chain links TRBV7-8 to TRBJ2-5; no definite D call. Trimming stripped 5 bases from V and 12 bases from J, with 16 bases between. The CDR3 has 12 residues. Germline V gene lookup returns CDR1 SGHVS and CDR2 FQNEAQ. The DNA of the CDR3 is TGTGCCAGCAGCCTAAGGGATCTCGAGGAGTACTTC. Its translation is CASSLRDLEEYF.

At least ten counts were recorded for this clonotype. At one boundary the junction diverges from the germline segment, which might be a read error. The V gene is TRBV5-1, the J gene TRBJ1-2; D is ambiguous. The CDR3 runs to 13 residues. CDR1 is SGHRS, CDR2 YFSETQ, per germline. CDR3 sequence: CASSLEGNHGYTF. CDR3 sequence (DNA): TGCGCCAGCAGCTTGGAGGGTAACCATGGCTACACCTTC.

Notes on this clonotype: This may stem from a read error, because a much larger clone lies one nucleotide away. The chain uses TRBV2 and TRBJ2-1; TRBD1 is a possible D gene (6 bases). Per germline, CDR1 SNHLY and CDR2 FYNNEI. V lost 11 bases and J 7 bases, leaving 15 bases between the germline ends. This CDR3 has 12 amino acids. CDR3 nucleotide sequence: TGTGCCGGCACTAGGACAGCGAATGAGCAGTTCTTC. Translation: CAGTRTANEQFF. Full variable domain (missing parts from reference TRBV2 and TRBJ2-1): EPEVTQTPSHQVTQMGQEVILRCVPISNHLYFYWYRQILGQKVEFLVSFYNNEISEKSEIFDDQFSVERPDGSNFTLKIRSTKLEDSAMYFCAGTRTANEQFFGPGTRLTVL.

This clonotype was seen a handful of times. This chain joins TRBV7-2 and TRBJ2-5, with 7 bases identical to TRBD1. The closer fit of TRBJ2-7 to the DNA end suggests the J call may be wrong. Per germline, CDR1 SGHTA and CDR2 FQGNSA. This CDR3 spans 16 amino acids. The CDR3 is CASSLAMRGRGYEQYF. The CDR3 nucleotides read TGTGCCAGCAGCTTAGCGATGAGGGGGCGCGGGTACGAGCAGTACTTC.

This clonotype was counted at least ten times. CDR3 bases: TGTGCCAGCAGCCCCGGGACCCACTATGGCTACACCTTC. Protein: CASSPGTHYGYTF. The chain has TRBV5-6 and TRBJ1-2; D perhaps matches TRBD1 (5 bases). Germline V gene data show CDR1 as SGHDT and CDR2 as YYEEEE. This CDR3 contains 13 residues. V was trimmed by 4 bases and J by 3 bases, leaving 10 bases between them.

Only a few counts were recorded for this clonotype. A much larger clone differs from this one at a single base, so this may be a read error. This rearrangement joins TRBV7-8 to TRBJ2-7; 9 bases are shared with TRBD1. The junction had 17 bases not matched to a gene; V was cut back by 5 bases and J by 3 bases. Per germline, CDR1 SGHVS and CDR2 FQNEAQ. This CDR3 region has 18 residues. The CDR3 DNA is TGTGCCAGCAGCCGCTCCCAATTGGGGACAGGGAGTATCTACGAGCAGTACTTC. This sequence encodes CASSRSQLGTGSIYEQYF.

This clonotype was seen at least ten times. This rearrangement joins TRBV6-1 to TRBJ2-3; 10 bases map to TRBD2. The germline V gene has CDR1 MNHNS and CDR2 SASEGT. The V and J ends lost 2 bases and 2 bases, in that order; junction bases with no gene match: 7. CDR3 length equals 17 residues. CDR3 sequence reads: CASSESVLAGDTDTQYF. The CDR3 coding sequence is TGTGCCAGCAGTGAATCGGTTCTAGCGGGGGACACAGATACGCAGTATTTT.

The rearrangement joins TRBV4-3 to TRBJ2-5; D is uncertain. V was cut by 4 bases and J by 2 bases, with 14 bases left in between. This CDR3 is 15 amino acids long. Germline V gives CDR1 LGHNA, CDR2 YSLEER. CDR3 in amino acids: CASSRDLTVQETQYF. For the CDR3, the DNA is TGCGCCAGCAGCCGAGATCTTACAGTACAAGAGACCCAGTACTTC.

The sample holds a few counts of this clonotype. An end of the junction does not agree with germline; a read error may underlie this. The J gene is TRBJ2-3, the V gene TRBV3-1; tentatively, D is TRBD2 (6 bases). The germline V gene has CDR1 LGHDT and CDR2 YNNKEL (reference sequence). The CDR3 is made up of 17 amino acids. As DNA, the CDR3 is TGTGTCAGCAATCCCGGCCCTACTAGCCGGGTAACAGATACGCAGTATTTT. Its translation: CVSNPGPTSRVTDTQYF.

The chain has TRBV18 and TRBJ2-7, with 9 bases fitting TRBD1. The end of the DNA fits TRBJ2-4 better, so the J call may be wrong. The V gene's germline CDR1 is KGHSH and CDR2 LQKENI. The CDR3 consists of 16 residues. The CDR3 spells CASSYLGQGSKNIQYF. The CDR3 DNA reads TGTGCCAGCTCATACCTTGGACAGGGGTCCAAAAACATTCAGTACTTC.

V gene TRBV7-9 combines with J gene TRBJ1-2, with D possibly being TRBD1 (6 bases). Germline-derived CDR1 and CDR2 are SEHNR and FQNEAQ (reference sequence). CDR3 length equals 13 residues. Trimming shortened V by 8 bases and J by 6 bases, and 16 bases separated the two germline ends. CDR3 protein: CASALCRQDGYTF. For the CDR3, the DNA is TGTGCCAGCGCCTTATGTAGACAGGATGGCTACACCTTC.

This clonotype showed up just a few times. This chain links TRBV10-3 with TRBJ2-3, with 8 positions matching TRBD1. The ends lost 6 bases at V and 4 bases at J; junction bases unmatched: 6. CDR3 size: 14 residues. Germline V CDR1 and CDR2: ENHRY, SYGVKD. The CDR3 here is CAIRTTGEADTQYF. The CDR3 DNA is TGTGCCATCAGGACGACAGGGGAGGCAGATACGCAGTATTTT.

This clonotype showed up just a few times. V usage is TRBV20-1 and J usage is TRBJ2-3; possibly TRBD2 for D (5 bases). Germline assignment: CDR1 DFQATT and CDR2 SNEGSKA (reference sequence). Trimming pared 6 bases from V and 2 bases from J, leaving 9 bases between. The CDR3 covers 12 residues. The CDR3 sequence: CSAPGNTDTQYF. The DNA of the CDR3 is TGCAGTGCCCCCGGGAACACAGATACGCAGTATTTT.

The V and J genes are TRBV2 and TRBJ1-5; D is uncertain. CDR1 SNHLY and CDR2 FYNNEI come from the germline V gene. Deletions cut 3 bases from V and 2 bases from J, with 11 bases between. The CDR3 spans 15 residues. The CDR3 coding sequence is TGTGCCAGCAGTGACGAGGGCGCCGGCAATCAGCCCCAGCATTTT. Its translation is CASSDEGAGNQPQHF.

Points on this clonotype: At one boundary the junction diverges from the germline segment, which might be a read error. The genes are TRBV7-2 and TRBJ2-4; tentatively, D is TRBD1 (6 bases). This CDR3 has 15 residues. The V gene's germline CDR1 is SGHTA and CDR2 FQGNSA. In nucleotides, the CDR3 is TGTGCTAGCAGCTTAACGTGGGGACAAAACAATGAGCAGTACTTC. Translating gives CASSLTWGQNNEQYF.

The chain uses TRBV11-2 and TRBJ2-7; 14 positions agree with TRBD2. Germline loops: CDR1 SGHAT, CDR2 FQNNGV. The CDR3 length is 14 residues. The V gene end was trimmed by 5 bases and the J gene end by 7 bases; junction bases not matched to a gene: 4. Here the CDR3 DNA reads TGTGCCAGCAGCGCCGGACTAGCGGGGGGTGAGCAGTACTTC. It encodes CASSAGLAGGEQYF.

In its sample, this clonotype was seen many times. The CDR3 is CASSLDQPSTDTQYF. For the CDR3, the DNA is TGCGCCAGCAGCTTGGATCAGCCTAGCACAGATACGCAGTATTTT. This sequence joins TRBV5-1 and TRBJ2-3; D remains ambiguous. This CDR3 spans 15 amino acids. Germline loops: CDR1 SGHRS, CDR2 YFSETQ. Trimming left V 0 bases short and J 0 bases short, with 8 bases between.

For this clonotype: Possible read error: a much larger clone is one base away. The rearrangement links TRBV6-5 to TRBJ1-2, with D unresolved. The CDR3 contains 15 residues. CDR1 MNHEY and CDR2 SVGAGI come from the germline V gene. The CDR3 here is CTSSYNPRFNYGYTF. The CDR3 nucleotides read TGTACCAGCAGTTATAATCCACGGTTTAACTATGGCTACACCTTC.

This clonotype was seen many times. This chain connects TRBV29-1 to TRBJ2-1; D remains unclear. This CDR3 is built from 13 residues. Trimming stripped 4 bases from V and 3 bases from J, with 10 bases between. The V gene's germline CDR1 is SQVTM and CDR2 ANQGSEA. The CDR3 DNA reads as TGCAGCGTTGTGAGCCTTAGCTACAATGAGCAGTTCTTC. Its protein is CSVVSLSYNEQFF.

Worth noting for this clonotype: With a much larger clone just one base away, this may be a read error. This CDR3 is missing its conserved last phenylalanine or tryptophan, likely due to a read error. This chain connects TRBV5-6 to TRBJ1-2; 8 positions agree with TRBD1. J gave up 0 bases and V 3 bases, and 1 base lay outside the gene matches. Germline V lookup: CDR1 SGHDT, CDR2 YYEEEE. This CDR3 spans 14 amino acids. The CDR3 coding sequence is TGTGCCAGCAGCTCGGACAGGGCTAACTATGGCTACACCTGC. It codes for CASSSDRANYGYTC.

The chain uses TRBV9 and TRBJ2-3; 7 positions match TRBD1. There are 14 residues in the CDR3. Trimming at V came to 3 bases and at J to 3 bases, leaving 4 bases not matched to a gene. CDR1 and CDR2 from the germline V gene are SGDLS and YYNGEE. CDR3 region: CASSGEGATDTQYF. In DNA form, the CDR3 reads TGTGCCAGCAGCGGAGAGGGGGCGACAGATACGCAGTATTTT.

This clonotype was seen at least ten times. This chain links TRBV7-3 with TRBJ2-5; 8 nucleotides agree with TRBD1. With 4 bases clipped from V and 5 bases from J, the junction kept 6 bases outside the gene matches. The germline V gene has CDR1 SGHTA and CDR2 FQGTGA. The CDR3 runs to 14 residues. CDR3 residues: CASSSGRTGETQYF. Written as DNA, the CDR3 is TGTGCCAGCAGCTCCGGTAGGACAGGGGAGACCCAGTACTTC.

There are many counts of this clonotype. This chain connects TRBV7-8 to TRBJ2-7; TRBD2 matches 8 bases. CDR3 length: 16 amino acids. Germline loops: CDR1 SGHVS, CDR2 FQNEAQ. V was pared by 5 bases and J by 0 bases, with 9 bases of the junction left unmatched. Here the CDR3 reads CASSPRGSGASYEQYF. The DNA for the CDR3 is TGTGCCAGCAGCCCCCGAGGTAGCGGGGCCTCCTACGAGCAGTACTTC. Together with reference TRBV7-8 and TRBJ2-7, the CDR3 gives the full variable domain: GAGVSQSPRYKVAKRGQDVALRCDPISGHVSLFWYQQALGQGPEFLTYFQNEAQLDKSGLPSDRFFAERPEGSVSTLKIQRTQQEDSAVYLCASSPRGSGASYEQYFGPGTRLTVT.

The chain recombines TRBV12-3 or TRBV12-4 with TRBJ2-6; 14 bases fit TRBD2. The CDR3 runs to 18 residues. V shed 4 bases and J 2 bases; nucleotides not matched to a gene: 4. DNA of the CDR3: TGTGCCAGCAGTTCCCCGACTAGCGGGGGGGCTGGGGCCAACGTCCTGACTTTC. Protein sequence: CASSSPTSGGAGANVLTF.

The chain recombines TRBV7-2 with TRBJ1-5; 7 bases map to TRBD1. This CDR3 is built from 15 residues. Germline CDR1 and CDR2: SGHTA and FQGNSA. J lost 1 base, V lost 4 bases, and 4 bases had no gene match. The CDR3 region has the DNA TGTGCCAGCAGCTCCACGACAGGGAGCAATCAGCCCCAGCATTTT. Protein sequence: CASSSTTGSNQPQHF.

This CDR3 reads CASSQADGGGGYTF. In DNA, the CDR3 is TGCGCCAGCAGCCAAGCTGACGGGGGTGGCGGCTACACCTTC. The chain uses TRBV4-3 and TRBJ1-2; D perhaps matches TRBD1 (5 bases). In germline, CDR1 is LGHNA, CDR2 YSLEER. V gave up 1 base and J gave up 8 bases, with 14 bases separating them. The CDR3 contains 14 residues.

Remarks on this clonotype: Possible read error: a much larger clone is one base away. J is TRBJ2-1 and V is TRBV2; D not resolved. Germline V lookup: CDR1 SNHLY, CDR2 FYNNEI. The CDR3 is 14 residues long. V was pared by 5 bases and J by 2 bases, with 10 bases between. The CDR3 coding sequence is TGTGCCAGCAGTCCCATGAGCCCCTACAATGAGCAGTTCTTC. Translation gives CASSPMSPYNEQFF.

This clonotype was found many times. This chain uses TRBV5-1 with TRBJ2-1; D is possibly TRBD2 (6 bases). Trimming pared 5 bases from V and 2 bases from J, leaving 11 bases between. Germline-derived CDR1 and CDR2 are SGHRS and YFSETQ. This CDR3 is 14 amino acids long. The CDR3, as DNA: TGCGCCAGCAGTCGCGGGGACCCCTACAATGAGCAGTTCTTC. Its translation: CASSRGDPYNEQFF.

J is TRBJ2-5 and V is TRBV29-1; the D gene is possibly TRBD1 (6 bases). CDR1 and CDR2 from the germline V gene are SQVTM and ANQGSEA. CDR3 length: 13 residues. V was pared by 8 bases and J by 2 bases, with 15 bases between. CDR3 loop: CSIFGTLQETQYF. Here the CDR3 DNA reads TGCAGCATATTCGGGACATTACAAGAGACCCAGTACTTC.

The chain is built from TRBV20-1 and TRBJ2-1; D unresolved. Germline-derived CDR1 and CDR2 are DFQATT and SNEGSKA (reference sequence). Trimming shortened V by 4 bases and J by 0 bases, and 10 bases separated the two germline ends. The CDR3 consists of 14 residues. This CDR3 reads CSATHKSSYNEQFF. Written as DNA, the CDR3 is TGCAGTGCTACCCACAAAAGCTCCTACAATGAGCAGTTCTTC.